This T cell receptor (beta chain) was sequenced for a study of beta chain features in type 1 diabetes. This CDR3 spans 16 amino acids. Trimming left V 2 bases short and J 9 bases short, with 20 bases between. In germline, CDR1 is MNHEY, CDR2 SVGAGI. Investigators reverse transcribed all isolated RNA, so they sequenced expressed TCRB transcripts. The method was immunoSEQ multiplex PCR; TCRdb's version includes in-frame clones alone and lacks a portion of them. The table records roughly 290,000 clones, about 8% of them present only once. This TCR was recovered from a woman younger than 35 in good health. The sample consisted of central memory CD4+ T cells from blood. V is TRBV6-5 and J is TRBJ2-1, with a weak D call TRBD2 (6 bases). DNA of the CDR3: TGTGCCAGCAGTTACCGACCAGCAGGTACCGGGGGTGAGCAGTTCTTC. Amino acids: CASSYRPAGTGGEQFF.